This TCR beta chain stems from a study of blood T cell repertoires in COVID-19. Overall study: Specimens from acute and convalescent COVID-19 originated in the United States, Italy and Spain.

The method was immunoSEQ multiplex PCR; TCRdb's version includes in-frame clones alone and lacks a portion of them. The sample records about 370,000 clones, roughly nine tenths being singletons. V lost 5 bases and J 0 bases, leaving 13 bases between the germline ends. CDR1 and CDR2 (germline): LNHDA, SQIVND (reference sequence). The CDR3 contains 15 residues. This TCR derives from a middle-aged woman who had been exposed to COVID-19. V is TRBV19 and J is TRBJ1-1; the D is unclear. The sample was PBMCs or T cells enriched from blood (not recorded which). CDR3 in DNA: TGTGCCAGTAGTCGCCCAGGAGGATTGAACACTGAAGCTTTCTTT. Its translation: CASSRPGGLNTEAFF.